The 26 T cell receptor beta chains below all came from one sample that was sequenced in a study of CD8+ T cells in alopecia areata. Documented treatment: oral pan-JAK inhibitor, 5-10 mg twice daily. Following RNA extraction, reverse transcription yielded cDNA that acted as the sequencing template. The data were produced by immunoSEQ multiplex PCR, yet TCRdb's version contains in-frame clones alone and is incomplete. The table includes about 180,000 clones, 50% to 65% detected once. The starting material was CD8+ T cells sorted from blood, obtained at week 24, from a patient treated with tofacitinib. These receptors were taken from a human donor with alopecia areata.

This clone was observed a few times. The chain is built from TRBV6-4 and TRBJ2-3, with 8 bases lining up with TRBD2. V was pared by 2 bases and J by 11 bases, with 3 bases of the junction left unmatched. The germline CDR1 and CDR2 sequences are MRHNA and SNTAGT. The CDR3 spans 12 residues. DNA for the CDR3: TGTGCCAGCAGTGACGTGCGGGGGGAGCAGTATTTT. Its translation: CASSDVRGEQYF.

This clone was detected a few times. The J gene is TRBJ1-1, the V gene TRBV27; the D is unclear. Germline CDR1 and CDR2: MNHEY and SMNVEV (reference sequence). This CDR3 is built from 13 residues. V lost 2 bases and J 3 bases, leaving 7 bases between the germline ends. CDR3 coding DNA: TGTGCCAGCAGTTTAACTCTGTACACTGAAGCTTTCTTT. This codes for CASSLTLYTEAFF.

This clone was seen a handful of times. This CDR3 is CASSLAVGSTDTQYF. CDR3 bases: TGTGCCAGCAGCTTGGCGGTTGGCAGCACAGATACGCAGTATTTT. The chain is built from TRBV5-6 and TRBJ2-3; D ambiguous. V was shortened by 0 bases and J by 0 bases, with 8 bases between the two germline ends. The CDR3 spans 15 residues. CDR1 and CDR2 (germline): SGHDT, YYEEEE.

This rearrangement joins TRBV27 to TRBJ2-1; 8 nucleotides agree with TRBD1. V lost 8 bases to trimming and J lost 5 bases; unmatched junction nucleotides: 17. CDR3 length: 17 amino acids. The germline V gene has CDR1 MNHEY and CDR2 SMNVEV (reference sequence). In nucleotides, the CDR3 is TGTGCCAGCGAACCCTTCCCGCCAGGACAGGGTAACAATGAGCAGTTCTTC. This sequence encodes CASEPFPPGQGNNEQFF.

V gene TRBV6-1 combines with J gene TRBJ2-3, with 7 bases that match TRBD2. The germline V gene encodes CDR1 MNHNS and CDR2 SASEGT. This CDR3 has 15 amino acids. J gave up 2 bases and V 1 base, and 3 bases lay outside the gene matches. The CDR3 nucleotides read TGTGCCAGCAGTGAAGAGCGGGGCCTCACAGATACGCAGTATTTT. It translates to CASSEERGLTDTQYF.

The rearrangement joins TRBV5-1 to TRBJ2-1, with a possible D match to TRBD2 (6 bases). The CDR3 consists of 12 residues. CDR1 SGHRS and CDR2 YFSETQ come from the germline V gene. V shed 1 base and J shed 10 bases, with 9 bases lying between them. The CDR3 region has the DNA TGCGCCAGCAGCTTGTCGGGGGTCGAGCAGTTCTTC. It is translated as CASSLSGVEQFF.

This clone was recorded a few times. The chain combines TRBV11-2 with TRBJ2-7, with D unresolved. Germline V gives CDR1 SGHAT, CDR2 FQNNGV. V lost 3 bases and J 6 bases, leaving 6 bases between the germline ends. CDR3 size: 11 residues. The chain's CDR3 is CASSLSVEQYF. The CDR3 DNA reads TGTGCCAGCAGCTTGAGCGTCGAGCAGTACTTC. Drawing the rest from reference TRBV11-2 and TRBJ2-7, the complete variable domain is EAGVAQSPRYKIIEKRQSVAFWCNPISGHATLYWYQQILGQGPKLLIQFQNNGVVDDSQLPKDRFSAERLKGVDSTLKIQPAKLEDSAVYLCASSLSVEQYFGPGTRLTVT.

V is TRBV5-1 and J is TRBJ2-5; D perhaps matches TRBD1 (5 bases). Germline lookup yields CDR1 SGHRS and CDR2 YFSETQ. Deletions cut 0 bases from V and 3 bases from J, with 9 bases between. The length of the CDR3 is 14 residues. The CDR3 loop reads CASSLAGREETQYF. The CDR3 DNA follows: TGCGCCAGCAGCTTGGCGGGCAGGGAAGAGACCCAGTACTTC.

This chain connects TRBV30 to TRBJ1-1; D gene uncertain. Trimming stripped 2 bases from V and 1 base from J, with 8 bases between. CDR1 and CDR2 (germline): GTSNPN, SVGIG (reference sequence). The length of the CDR3 is 13 residues. In DNA, the CDR3 is TGTGCCTGGAGTTCTACTTGGAACACTGAAGCTTTCTTT. It translates to CAWSSTWNTEAFF.

This clone showed up just a few times. The chain links TRBV4-3 to TRBJ2-5; unclear D gene. V was pared by 3 bases and J by 2 bases, with 7 bases between. Germline values: CDR1 LGHNA, CDR2 YSLEER. This CDR3 is built from 13 residues. The CDR3 here is CASSQGRQETQYF. DNA for the CDR3: TGCGCCAGCAGCCAGGGTCGTCAAGAGACCCAGTACTTC.

This chain links TRBV30 with TRBJ1-2; TRBD1 agrees at 10 bases. The V segment lost 1 base and the J segment 3 bases; nucleotides outside the gene matches: 5. The CDR3 has 15 amino acids. Germline V gene data show CDR1 as GTSNPN and CDR2 as SVGIG (reference sequence). CDR3 coding DNA: TGTGCCTGGAGTGACGGGACAGGGGAGGACTATGGCTACACCTTC. Its translation: CAWSDGTGEDYGYTF.

This clone was seen a handful of times. The chain uses TRBV19 and TRBJ1-2; a weak D match, TRBD1 (6 bases). V lost 7 bases to trimming and J lost 4 bases, with 10 bases between them. Germline lookup yields CDR1 LNHDA and CDR2 SQIVND (reference sequence). The CDR3 is 12 amino acids. CDR3 amino acids: CASTGDSYGYTF. DNA for the CDR3: TGTGCCAGTACAGGGGATTCCTATGGCTACACCTTC.

The J gene is TRBJ1-3, the V gene TRBV11-2, with D possibly TRBD1 on 5 matching bases. Germline V CDR1 and CDR2: SGHAT, FQNNGV. Trimming took 5 bases from V and 0 from J, leaving 11 bases between them. There are 15 residues in the CDR3. Here the CDR3 reads CASSQGESSGNTIYF. The CDR3 DNA follows: TGTGCCAGCAGCCAAGGGGAAAGCTCTGGAAACACCATATATTTT.

This clone was detected a few times. The chain combines TRBV9 with TRBJ2-7; D assignment may be TRBD1 or TRBD2 (5 bases each). V was cut by 0 bases and J by 0 bases, with 7 bases left in between. The CDR3 consists of 14 residues. The germline gives CDR1 SGDLS, CDR2 YYNGEE. The CDR3 sequence is CASSVGDVSYEQYF. DNA of the CDR3: TGTGCCAGCAGCGTAGGGGACGTCTCCTACGAGCAGTACTTC. The full variable domain, with the rest looked up from reference TRBV9 and TRBJ2-7, is DSGVTQTPKHLITATGQRVTLRCSPRSGDLSVYWYQQSLDQGLQFLIQYYNGEERAKGNILERFSAQQFPDLHSELNLSSLELGDSALYFCASSVGDVSYEQYFGPGTRLTVT.

This rearrangement joins TRBV10-2 to TRBJ1-6; D ambiguous. In germline, CDR1 is WSHSY, CDR2 SAAADI. The germline V and J ends were trimmed by 1 base and 5 bases, with 9 bases remaining between them. The CDR3 sequence is 15 residues long. DNA of the CDR3: TGCGCCAGCAGTGAGTTCTCCAGAAATAATTCACCCCTCCACTTT. Protein: CASSEFSRNNSPLHF.

V and J are TRBV25-1 and TRBJ2-3; D might be TRBD1 or TRBD2, each matching 5 bases. The V end was cut by 2 bases, the J end by 4 bases, with 10 bases between. The V gene's germline CDR1 is MGHDK and CDR2 SYGVNS. This CDR3 is built from 14 residues. CDR3 bases: TGTGCCAGCAGTGAAAAGAGGGGAGCAGATACGCAGTATTTT. Protein product: CASSEKRGADTQYF.

This clone was seen a few times. The V call is TRBV7-9, the J call TRBJ2-7; 7 bases fit TRBD1. The CDR3 spans 12 residues. V lost 6 bases to trimming and J lost 5 bases; unmatched junction nucleotides: 4. Germline loops: CDR1 SEHNR, CDR2 FQNEAQ (reference sequence). CDR3 DNA: TGTGCCAGCAGATCCGACAGGGACGAGCAGTACTTC. Its protein product is CASRSDRDEQYF. Full variable domain (remainder filled in from reference TRBV7-9 and TRBJ2-7): DTGVSQNPRHKITKRGQNVTFRCDPISEHNRLYWYRQTLGQGPEFLTYFQNEAQLEKSRLLSDRFSAERPKGSFSTLEIQRTEQGDSAMYLCASRSDRDEQYFGPGTRLTVT.

The CDR3 is CAWLQGSEAFF. For the CDR3, the DNA is TGTGCCTGGCTACAGGGGTCTGAAGCTTTCTTT. V is TRBV30 and J is TRBJ1-1; 7 nucleotides agree with TRBD1. Germline V lookup: CDR1 GTSNPN, CDR2 SVGIG (reference sequence). V gave up 5 bases and J gave up 6 bases; unmatched junction bases: 3. The CDR3 runs 11 residues.

The chain carries TRBV5-1 and TRBJ2-3; possibly TRBD2 for D (6 bases). CDR1 SGHRS and CDR2 YFSETQ come from the germline V gene. Trimming pared 7 bases from V and 0 bases from J, leaving 24 bases between. The CDR3 extends over 18 amino acids. The CDR3 DNA reads as TGCGCCAGCGGGGTCGGGTCGCGGGATTACACTAGCACAGATACGCAGTATTTT. It is translated as CASGVGSRDYTSTDTQYF.

The rearrangement uses TRBV27 and TRBJ1-5, with a possible D match to TRBD1 (6 bases). CDR1 and CDR2 from the germline V gene are MNHEY and SMNVEV (reference sequence). The CDR3 contains 11 residues. CDR3 protein: CAAGGNQPQHF. CDR3 nucleotides: TGTGCTGCAGGGGGCAATCAGCCCCAGCATTTT.

The table lists this clone with a few counts. The J gene is TRBJ2-1, the V gene TRBV7-9, with 7 nucleotides matching TRBD2. Germline V gene lookup returns CDR1 SEHNR and CDR2 FQNEAQ (reference sequence). V shed 5 bases, J shed 5 bases, and the junction held 9 bases outside the gene matches. The CDR3 spans 15 residues. CDR3 residues: CASSLLASIHNEQFF. CDR3 coding DNA: TGTGCCAGCAGCCTACTAGCGTCGATACACAATGAGCAGTTCTTC.

The V call is TRBV7-2, the J call TRBJ2-1, with D unresolved. With 1 base removed from V and 9 bases from J, the gap between germline ends came to 10 bases. CDR3 length equals 13 residues. CDR1 and CDR2 (germline): SGHTA, FQGNSA. The DNA of the CDR3 is TGTGCCAGCAGCTTAGGGTCGGGTGGTGAGCAGTTCTTC. Amino acids: CASSLGSGGEQFF.

This clone was seen only a few times. The rearrangement links TRBV15 to TRBJ1-5; D is unresolved. The CDR3 sequence is 15 residues long. With 5 bases removed from V and 1 base from J, the gap between germline ends came to 12 bases. Germline CDR1 is LNHNV and CDR2 is YYDKDF (reference sequence). The DNA for the CDR3 is TGTGCCACCAGCCCCGACGGGGAGAGCAATCAGCCCCAGCATTTT. It encodes CATSPDGESNQPQHF.

In its sample, this clone was seen a few times. This specimen includes other DNA sequences encoding the same CDR3. The chain recombines TRBV27 with TRBJ2-7, with D unresolved. Trimming pared 6 bases from V and 0 bases from J, leaving 3 bases between. This CDR3 is 11 amino acids long. CDR1 and CDR2 (germline): MNHEY, SMNVEV (reference sequence). The DNA of the CDR3 is TGTGCCAGCAGGAGCTCCTACGAGCAGTACTTC. Protein: CASRSSYEQYF.

This clone was recorded a few times. V gene TRBV30 combines with J gene TRBJ2-3, with D possibly TRBD2 on 6 matching bases. V was shortened by 4 bases and J by 0 bases, with 11 bases between the two germline ends. CDR1 GTSNPN and CDR2 SVGIG come from the germline V gene (reference sequence). The CDR3 loop spans 14 amino acids. The CDR3 here is CAWTGVGSTDTQYF. The CDR3 DNA reads as TGTGCCTGGACGGGGGTAGGGAGCACAGATACGCAGTATTTT.

This chain uses TRBV5-1 with TRBJ2-2; no definite D call. This CDR3 comprises 13 residues. CDR1 and CDR2 (germline): SGHRS, YFSETQ. Between the trimmed V and J ends, which lost 0 bases and 5 bases, there was a span of 5 bases. The CDR3 reads CASSLAGTGELFF. CDR3 coding DNA: TGCGCCAGCAGCTTGGCTGGGACCGGGGAGCTGTTTTTT.